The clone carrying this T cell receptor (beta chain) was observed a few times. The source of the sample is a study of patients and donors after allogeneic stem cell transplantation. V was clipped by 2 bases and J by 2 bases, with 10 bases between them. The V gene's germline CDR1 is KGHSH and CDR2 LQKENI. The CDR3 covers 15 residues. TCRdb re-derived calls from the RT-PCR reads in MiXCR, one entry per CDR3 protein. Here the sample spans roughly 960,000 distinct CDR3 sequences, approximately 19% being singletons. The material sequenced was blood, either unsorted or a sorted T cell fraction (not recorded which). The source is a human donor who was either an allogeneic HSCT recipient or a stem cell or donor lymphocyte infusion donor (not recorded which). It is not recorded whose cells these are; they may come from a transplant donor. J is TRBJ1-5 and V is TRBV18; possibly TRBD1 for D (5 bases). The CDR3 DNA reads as TGTGCCAGCTCACCATCGGGCAGGGGCAATCAGCCCCAGCATTTT. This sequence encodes CASSPSGRGNQPQHF.